Presented here are 24 T cell receptor beta chains from one specimen sequenced in a study of blood T cell repertoires in COVID-19. Data came from immunoSEQ multiplex PCR; TCRdb stores just in-frame clones and leaves some out. The sample records 70,000 or so clones, approximately 86% being singletons. Sequencing was performed on peripheral blood. Receptor source: a man in his forties or fifties with COVID-19, enrolled during active disease.

V usage is TRBV19 and J usage is TRBJ1-2; 10 bases are a match to TRBD1. Germline CDR1 is LNHDA and CDR2 is SQIVND (reference sequence). V was pared by 7 bases and J by 7 bases, with 12 bases of the junction left unmatched. This CDR3 is built from 15 residues. CDR3 residues: CASNLPGQGRSGYTF. DNA of the CDR3: TGTGCCAGTAACCTTCCGGGACAGGGGCGTTCTGGCTACACCTTC.

The chain combines TRBV3-1 (or the pseudogene TRBV3-2) with TRBJ2-1; 12 bases are a match to TRBD2. CDR3 size: 15 residues. Germline CDR1 and CDR2: LGHDT and YNNKEL (reference sequence). The trim removed 4 bases at V and 7 bases at J, leaving 5 bases unmatched. CDR3 coding DNA: TGTGCCAGCAGCCGTCTAGCGGGGGGGGGTAATGAGCAGTTCTTC. Its protein is CASSRLAGGGNEQFF.

The chain combines TRBV9 with TRBJ1-3; TRBD1 matches 7 bases. CDR1 SGDLS and CDR2 YYNGEE come from the germline V gene. Germline trimming cut 7 bases from V and 0 bases from J; bases unmatched to any gene: 10. This CDR3 region has 16 residues. The CDR3 DNA is TGTGCCAGCGATCGTACAGGGGACCCCTCTGGAAACACCATATATTTT. This sequence encodes CASDRTGDPSGNTIYF.

J is TRBJ2-1 and V is TRBV2; D might be TRBD1 (5 bases). Germline CDR1 SNHLY, CDR2 FYNNEI. The CDR3 spans 16 residues. The V end was cut by 7 bases, the J end by 3 bases, with 19 bases between. CDR3 sequence: CASTPRGASDYNEQFF. As DNA, the CDR3 is TGTGCCAGCACCCCCCGTGGGGCCTCCGACTACAATGAGCAGTTCTTC.

V and J are TRBV19 and TRBJ2-3; the match to TRBD2 covers 10 bases. Germline trimming cut 8 bases from V and 2 bases from J; bases unmatched to any gene: 13. CDR1 is LNHDA and CDR2 is SQIVND in the germline V gene (reference sequence). The CDR3 totals 17 residues. The CDR3 nucleotides are TGTGCCAGTCGGGGCGGAATAGCGGGGGGATACACAGATACGCAGTATTTT. It yields the protein CASRGGIAGGYTDTQYF.

The V and J genes are TRBV6-5 and TRBJ1-1; maybe TRBD1 (6 bases). CDR3 length: 14 residues. V lost 7 bases to trimming and J lost 5 bases, with 17 bases between them. Germline V CDR1 and CDR2: MNHEY, SVGAGI. The CDR3 coding sequence is TGTGCCAGCACTGGAGGGGGAGGGTGGACTGAAGCTTTCTTT. It codes for CASTGGGGWTEAFF.

This clone turned up a few times. The chain uses TRBV4-1 and TRBJ1-2; D gene ambiguous. V shed 1 base and J shed 4 bases, with 13 bases lying between them. CDR3 length: 15 residues. Per the germline V gene, CDR1 is MGHRA and CDR2 is YSYEKL. The CDR3 protein is CASSQGPREPYGYTF. CDR3 DNA: TGCGCCAGCAGCCAAGGGCCGAGGGAGCCCTATGGCTACACCTTC.

The chain couples TRBV28 to TRBJ1-3; 9 nucleotides align to TRBD1. This CDR3 region has 14 residues. Germline loops: CDR1 MDHEN, CDR2 SYDVKM. V lost 3 bases to trimming and J lost 8 bases; unmatched junction nucleotides: 5. The CDR3: CASSFRTGVDTIYF. The CDR3 DNA sequence: TGTGCCAGCAGTTTCCGGACAGGGGTCGACACCATATATTTT. Looking up the rest from reference TRBV28 and TRBJ1-3 gives the full variable domain: DVKVTQSSRYLVKRTGEKVFLECVQDMDHENMFWYRQDPGLGLRLIYFSYDVKMKEKGDIPEGYSVSREKKERFSLILESASTNQTSMYLCASSFRTGVDTIYFGEGSWLTVV.

The chain recombines TRBV28 with TRBJ1-5; 10 nucleotides line up with TRBD1. V lost 3 bases to trimming and J lost 4 bases; unmatched junction nucleotides: 9. Germline V gene data show CDR1 as MDHEN and CDR2 as SYDVKM. This CDR3 spans 17 amino acids. The chain's CDR3 is CASSFGTGALRNQPQHF. The CDR3 coding sequence is TGTGCCAGCAGTTTTGGGACAGGGGCCTTGCGTAATCAGCCCCAGCATTTT.

The chain is built from TRBV5-4 and TRBJ1-2, with 7 bases matching TRBD1. The CDR3 is made up of 15 amino acids. The V gene end was trimmed by 2 bases and the J gene end by 2 bases; junction bases not matched to a gene: 6. CDR1 is SGHNT, CDR2 YYREEE, per germline (reference sequence). CDR3 sequence: CASSLQGTKNYGYTF. The CDR3 region has the DNA TGTGCCAGCAGCTTACAGGGGACCAAGAACTATGGCTACACCTTC.

The CDR3 is CASSLGARGLTQYF. In DNA, the CDR3 is TGTGCCAGCAGCTTAGGGGCCAGGGGGTTAACCCAGTACTTC. The V and J genes are TRBV11-2 and TRBJ2-5; 7 bases match TRBD1. J was trimmed by 8 bases and V by 1 base; bases with no gene match: 7. The CDR3 is 14 residues long. The V gene's germline CDR1 is SGHAT and CDR2 FQNNGV.

The genes are TRBV7-2 and TRBJ1-2, with D uncertain. The CDR3 has 14 residues. Trimming pared 5 bases from V and 6 bases from J, leaving 16 bases between. The germline V gene has CDR1 SGHTA and CDR2 FQGNSA. The CDR3 region has the DNA TGTGCCAGCAGCCCCGCTAGGCGTTTCAATGGCTACACCTTC. It specifies CASSPARRFNGYTF.

This sequence joins TRBV5-4 and TRBJ1-2; possibly TRBD1 for D (5 bases). The CDR3 has 13 amino acids. Germline V gene data show CDR1 as SGHNT and CDR2 as YYREEE (reference sequence). V lost 0 bases, J lost 6 bases, and 9 bases lay in between. In DNA, the CDR3 is TGTGCCAGCAGCTTGGCAGGGATCCATGGCTACACCTTC. This translates into CASSLAGIHGYTF. Full variable domain (rest looked up from reference TRBV5-4 and TRBJ1-2): ETGVTQSPTHLIKTRGQQVTLRCSSQSGHNTVSWYQQALGQGPQFIFQYYREEENGRGNFPPRFSGLQFPNYSSELNVNALELDDSALYLCASSLAGIHGYTFGSGTRLTVV.

J is TRBJ1-1 and V is TRBV6-5, with D uncertain. The germline gives CDR1 MNHEY, CDR2 SVGAGI. The CDR3 extends over 13 amino acids. With 7 bases removed from V and 7 bases from J, the gap between germline ends came to 16 bases. The CDR3 reads CASMRARDIEAFF. For the CDR3, the DNA is TGTGCCAGCATGAGGGCTAGGGATATTGAAGCTTTCTTT.

The V and J genes are TRBV7-9 and TRBJ2-6; TRBD1 might be the D (6 bases). The length of the CDR3 is 15 residues. Germline V gene sequence: CDR1 SEHNR, CDR2 FQNEAQ (reference sequence). V lost 11 bases and J lost 2, with 16 bases in between. The CDR3, as DNA: TGTGCCTCCACCTCCCAGGGGACTGGGGCCAACGTCCTGACTTTC. Its protein product is CASTSQGTGANVLTF.

The chain carries TRBV3-1 (or the pseudogene TRBV3-2) and TRBJ1-1, with D possibly matching TRBD1 (6 bases). Trimming took 4 bases from V and 0 from J, leaving 12 bases between them. Germline CDR1 is LGHDT and CDR2 is YNNKEL (reference sequence). This CDR3 contains 15 residues. CDR3: CASSPLGGVNTEAFF. The CDR3 nucleotides are TGTGCCAGCAGCCCTTTAGGGGGGGTGAACACTGAAGCTTTCTTT.

This clone was seen once. The chain carries TRBV10-2 and TRBJ2-7; unclear D gene. Germline CDR1 WSHSY, CDR2 SAAADI. Trimming pared 2 bases from V and 2 bases from J, leaving 7 bases between. CDR3 length: 13 amino acids. The CDR3 nucleotides are TGCGCCAGCAGTGAGGAGCTCCCCTACGAGCAGTACTTC. It yields the protein CASSEELPYEQYF.

The V call is TRBV28, the J call TRBJ2-5; 11 positions match TRBD2. The CDR3 is 15 amino acids. Germline V lookup: CDR1 MDHEN, CDR2 SYDVKM. V lost 6 bases to trimming and J lost 4 bases; unmatched junction nucleotides: 7. CDR3 sequence reads: CASRTSGALGETQYF. The CDR3 coding sequence is TGTGCCAGCAGGACTAGCGGGGCCCTCGGAGAGACCCAGTACTTC.

The V gene is TRBV10-1, the J gene TRBJ2-1; unclear D gene. The V end lost 2 bases, the J end lost 1 base, and 9 bases lay between the germline ends. Germline loops: CDR1 WNHNN, CDR2 SYGVQD (reference sequence). This CDR3 region has 15 residues. The CDR3 DNA is TGCGCCAGCAGTGAGGGAACCGGGTCCTACAATGAGCAGTTCTTC. It encodes CASSEGTGSYNEQFF.

CDR3 in amino acids: CASSLFGDLNTEAFF. CDR3 nucleotide sequence: TGTGCCAGCAGTTTATTCGGGGATTTAAACACTGAAGCTTTCTTT. The chain couples TRBV28 to TRBJ1-1; no clear D. The CDR3 has 15 residues. V gave up 1 base and J gave up 2 bases, with 11 bases separating them. In germline, CDR1 is MDHEN, CDR2 SYDVKM. The full variable domain, its missing parts supplied by reference TRBV28 and TRBJ1-1, is DVKVTQSSRYLVKRTGEKVFLECVQDMDHENMFWYRQDPGLGLRLIYFSYDVKMKEKGDIPEGYSVSREKKERFSLILESASTNQTSMYLCASSLFGDLNTEAFFGQGTRLTVV.

The rearrangement links TRBV5-4 to TRBJ1-1; D perhaps matches TRBD1 (5 bases). CDR1 is SGHNT and CDR2 is YYREEE in the germline V gene (reference sequence). V lost 4 bases and J 3 bases, leaving 16 bases between the germline ends. CDR3 size: 15 residues. The CDR3 DNA follows: TGTGCCAGCAGCCCCCGGGGGGAGAGGTACACTGAAGCTTTCTTT. Protein sequence: CASSPRGERYTEAFF.

The chain joins TRBV5-1 to TRBJ2-5; the match to TRBD2 covers 10 bases. Germline assignment: CDR1 SGHRS and CDR2 YFSETQ. V dropped 5 bases and J dropped 5; count of bases not matched to a gene: 12. This CDR3 spans 16 amino acids. CDR3 coding DNA: TGCGCCAGCAGTTCCCTTGGGCTAGCGGGGGAGGAGACCCAGTACTTC. It codes for CASSSLGLAGEETQYF.

The rearrangement links TRBV28 to TRBJ2-5; TRBD2 agrees at 7 bases. The CDR3 runs to 14 residues. The V and J ends lost 5 bases and 2 bases, in that order; junction bases with no gene match: 5. Germline V gene data show CDR1 as MDHEN and CDR2 as SYDVKM. The CDR3 nucleotides read TGTGCCAGCAGTCTCGGACTAGAACAAGAGACCCAGTACTTC. Its protein product is CASSLGLEQETQYF.

The chain has TRBV10-3 and TRBJ1-1; a weak D match, TRBD1 (6 bases). The CDR3 is 14 amino acids. CDR1 is ENHRY and CDR2 is SYGVKD in the germline V gene. V lost 5 bases and J 5 bases, leaving 15 bases between the germline ends. The CDR3 is CAISNRAPGTEAFF. Here the CDR3 DNA reads TGTGCCATCAGTAACAGGGCCCCGGGGACTGAAGCTTTCTTT.